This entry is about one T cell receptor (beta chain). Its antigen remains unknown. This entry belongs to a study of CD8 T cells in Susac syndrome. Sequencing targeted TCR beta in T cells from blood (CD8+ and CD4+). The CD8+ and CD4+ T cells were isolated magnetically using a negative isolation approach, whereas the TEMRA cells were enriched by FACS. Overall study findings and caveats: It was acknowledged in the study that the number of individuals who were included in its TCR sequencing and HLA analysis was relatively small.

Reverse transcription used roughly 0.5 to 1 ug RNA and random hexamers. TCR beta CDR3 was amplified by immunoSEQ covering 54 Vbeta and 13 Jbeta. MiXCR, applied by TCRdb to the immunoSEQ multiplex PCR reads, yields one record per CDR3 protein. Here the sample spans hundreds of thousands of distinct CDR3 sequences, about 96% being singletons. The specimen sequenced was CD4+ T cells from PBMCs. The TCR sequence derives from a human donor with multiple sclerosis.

CDR3 in DNA: TGTGCCGGGGACAGGGATGGCTACACCTTC. Its protein is CAGDRDGYTF. J is TRBJ1-2 and V is TRBV7-9, with 9 bases identical to TRBD1. The CDR3 runs 10 residues. The germline gives CDR1 SEHNR, CDR2 FQNEAQ (reference sequence). V lost 11 bases, J lost 6 bases, and 1 base stayed unmatched. The variable domain in full, completed from reference TRBV7-9 and TRBJ1-2, reads DTGVSQNPRHKITKRGQNVTFRCDPISEHNRLYWYRQTLGQGPEFLTYFQNEAQLEKSRLLSDRFSAERPKGSFSTLEIQRTEQGDSAMYLCAGDRDGYTFGSGTRLTVV.